This T cell receptor (beta chain) was identified in a study of preoperative IRX-2 immunotherapy in early breast cancer. TCRdb's copy holds only in-frame clones and misses some; the assay was immunoSEQ multiplex PCR. Seen here are around 34,000 clones, 90% to 95% observed once, and the top ten hold under 8%. CDR1 is MNHEY and CDR2 is SMNVEV in the germline V gene (reference sequence). V was shortened by 3 bases and J by 4 bases, with 18 bases between the two germline ends. There are 16 residues in the CDR3. Documented treatment: preoperative locoregional IRX-2 cytokine immunotherapy. Preoperative locoregional IRX-2 cytokine immunotherapy was tested in the phase Ib source study.

The specimen was collected from a patient treated with IRX-2 immunotherapy. The rearrangement links TRBV27 to TRBJ2-5; a possible D gene is TRBD2 (7 bases). The clonotype originates from a human donor with breast cancer. CDR3 coding DNA: TGTGCCAGCAGTTTCGGGCGGGGGCCCAATTCAGAGACCCAGTACTTC. It translates to CASSFGRGPNSETQYF.